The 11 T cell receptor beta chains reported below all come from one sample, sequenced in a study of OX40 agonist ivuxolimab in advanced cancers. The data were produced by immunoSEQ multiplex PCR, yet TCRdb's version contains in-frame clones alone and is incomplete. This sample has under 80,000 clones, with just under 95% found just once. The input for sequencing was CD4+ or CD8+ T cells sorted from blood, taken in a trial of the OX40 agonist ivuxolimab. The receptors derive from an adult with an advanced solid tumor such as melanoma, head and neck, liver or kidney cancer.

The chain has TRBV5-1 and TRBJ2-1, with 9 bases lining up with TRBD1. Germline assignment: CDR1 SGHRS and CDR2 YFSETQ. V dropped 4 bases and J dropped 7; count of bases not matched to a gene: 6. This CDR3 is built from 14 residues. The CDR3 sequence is CASSGTGMRNEQFF. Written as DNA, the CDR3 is TGCGCCAGCAGCGGGACAGGGATGAGAAATGAGCAGTTCTTC.

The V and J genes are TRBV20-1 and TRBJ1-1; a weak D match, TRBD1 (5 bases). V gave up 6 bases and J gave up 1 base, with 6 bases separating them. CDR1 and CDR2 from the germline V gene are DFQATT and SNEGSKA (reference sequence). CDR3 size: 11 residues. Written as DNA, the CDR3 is TGCAGTGCGGGGGAGAACACTGAAGCTTTCTTT. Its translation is CSAGENTEAFF.

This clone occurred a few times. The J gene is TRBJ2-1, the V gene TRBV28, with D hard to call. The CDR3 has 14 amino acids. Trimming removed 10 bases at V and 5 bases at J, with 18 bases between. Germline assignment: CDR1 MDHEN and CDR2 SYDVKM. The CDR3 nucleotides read TGTGCCACCAGCGCTCGGATTTCCAACAATGAGCAGTTCTTC. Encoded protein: CATSARISNNEQFF.

CDR3 nucleotides: TGTGCCAGCAGCGCCACCCTAGCGGGGGATTCATACAATGAGCAGTTCTTC. Protein product: CASSATLAGDSYNEQFF. The V and J genes are TRBV9 and TRBJ2-1; 10 bases map to TRBD2. Germline V gives CDR1 SGDLS, CDR2 YYNGEE. The CDR3 totals 17 residues. V lost 3 bases to trimming and J lost 4 bases; unmatched junction nucleotides: 10.

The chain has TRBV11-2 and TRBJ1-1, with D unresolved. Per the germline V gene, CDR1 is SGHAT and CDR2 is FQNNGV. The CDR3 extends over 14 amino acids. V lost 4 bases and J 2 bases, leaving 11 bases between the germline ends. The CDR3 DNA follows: TGTGCCAGCAGCTCCAAATATGGAAACACTGAAGCTTTCTTT. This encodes CASSSKYGNTEAFF.

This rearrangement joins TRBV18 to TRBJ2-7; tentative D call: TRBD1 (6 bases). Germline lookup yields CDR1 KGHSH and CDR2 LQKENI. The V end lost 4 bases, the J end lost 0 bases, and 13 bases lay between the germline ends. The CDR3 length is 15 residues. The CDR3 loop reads CASSLEGGPSYEQYF. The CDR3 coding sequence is TGTGCCAGCTCACTGGAAGGGGGTCCCTCCTACGAGCAGTACTTC.

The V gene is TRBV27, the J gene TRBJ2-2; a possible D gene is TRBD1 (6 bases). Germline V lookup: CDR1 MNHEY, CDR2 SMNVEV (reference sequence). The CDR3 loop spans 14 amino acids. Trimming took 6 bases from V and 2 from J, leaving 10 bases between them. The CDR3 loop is CASRPGHNTGELFF. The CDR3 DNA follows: TGTGCCAGCAGACCGGGACACAACACCGGGGAGCTGTTTTTT.

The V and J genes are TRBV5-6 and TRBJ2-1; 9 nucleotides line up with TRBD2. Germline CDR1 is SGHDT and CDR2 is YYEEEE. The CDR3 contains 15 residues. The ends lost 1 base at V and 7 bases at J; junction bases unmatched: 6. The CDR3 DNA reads TGTGCCAGCAGCTTGTGGCTAGCGGGAAGGAATGAGCAGTTCTTC. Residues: CASSLWLAGRNEQFF.

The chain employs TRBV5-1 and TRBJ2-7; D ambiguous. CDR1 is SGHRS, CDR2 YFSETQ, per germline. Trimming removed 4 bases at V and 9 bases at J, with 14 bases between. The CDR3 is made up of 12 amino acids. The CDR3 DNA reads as TGCGCCAGCAGCGAACCGGGTGGTGGGCAGTACTTC. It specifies CASSEPGGGQYF.

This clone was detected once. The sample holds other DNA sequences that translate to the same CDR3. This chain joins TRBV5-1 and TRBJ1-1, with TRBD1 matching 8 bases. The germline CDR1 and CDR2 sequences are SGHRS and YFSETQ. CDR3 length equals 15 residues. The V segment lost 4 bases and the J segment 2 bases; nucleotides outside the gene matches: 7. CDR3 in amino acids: CASSARQGTNTEAFF. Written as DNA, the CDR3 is TGCGCCAGCAGCGCACGACAGGGGACCAACACTGAAGCTTTCTTT.

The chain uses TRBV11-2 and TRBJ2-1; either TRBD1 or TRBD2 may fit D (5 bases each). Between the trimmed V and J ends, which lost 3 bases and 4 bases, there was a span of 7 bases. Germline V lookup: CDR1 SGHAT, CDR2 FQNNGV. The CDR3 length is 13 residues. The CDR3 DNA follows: TGTGCCAGCAGCTTCGAGGGGTACAATGAGCAGTTCTTC. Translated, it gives CASSFEGYNEQFF.